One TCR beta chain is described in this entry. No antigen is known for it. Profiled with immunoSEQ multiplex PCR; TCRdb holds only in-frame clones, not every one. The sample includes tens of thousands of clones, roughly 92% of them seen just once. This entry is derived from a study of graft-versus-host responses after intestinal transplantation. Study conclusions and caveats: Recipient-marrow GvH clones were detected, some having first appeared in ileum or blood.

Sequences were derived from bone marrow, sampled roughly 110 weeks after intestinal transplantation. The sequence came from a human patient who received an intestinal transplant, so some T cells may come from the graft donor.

CDR3 coding DNA: TGTGCCAGTAGCCCGGGGGCGGGACCCTACGAGCAGTACTTC. Protein sequence: CASSPGAGPYEQYF. The chain carries TRBV19 and TRBJ2-7; perhaps D is TRBD1 or TRBD2 (6 bases each). Trimming left V 6 bases short and J 2 bases short, with 14 bases between. The CDR3 is made up of 14 amino acids. Germline values: CDR1 LNHDA, CDR2 SQIVND (reference sequence).